The clone carrying this T cell receptor beta chain was picked up a small number of times. Its target is unknown. These data are taken from a study of T cell responses to AZD1222 COVID-19 vaccine. Generated by immunoSEQ multiplex PCR, the TCRdb table keeps only in-frame clones and is missing some. The repertoire holds about 150,000 clones, with about 88% as singletons. Findings and caveats of the study: Unmutated variant regions reportedly attract nearly half of all spike-specific TCRs. Only a handful of AZD1222 recipients, five to seven in all, had baseline seropositivity. Vaccine-related CD4 TCRs covered spike, predominating at 160-218 and 743-854. Repertoires in all cases were sampled only once the peak T cell response had passed.

The starting material was peripheral blood, obtained after recovery from COVID-19. This TCR was sampled from an adult who had recovered from COVID-19.

CDR3 nucleotides: TGTGCCAGCAGTTTATTAAGGGACAGGGTCGATGAGCAGTACTTC. It encodes CASSLLRDRVDEQYF. J is TRBJ2-7 and V is TRBV27, with 9 bases identical to TRBD1. The CDR3 spans 15 residues. V dropped 1 base and J dropped 7; count of bases not matched to a gene: 8. Germline V gene data show CDR1 as MNHEY and CDR2 as SMNVEV (reference sequence).